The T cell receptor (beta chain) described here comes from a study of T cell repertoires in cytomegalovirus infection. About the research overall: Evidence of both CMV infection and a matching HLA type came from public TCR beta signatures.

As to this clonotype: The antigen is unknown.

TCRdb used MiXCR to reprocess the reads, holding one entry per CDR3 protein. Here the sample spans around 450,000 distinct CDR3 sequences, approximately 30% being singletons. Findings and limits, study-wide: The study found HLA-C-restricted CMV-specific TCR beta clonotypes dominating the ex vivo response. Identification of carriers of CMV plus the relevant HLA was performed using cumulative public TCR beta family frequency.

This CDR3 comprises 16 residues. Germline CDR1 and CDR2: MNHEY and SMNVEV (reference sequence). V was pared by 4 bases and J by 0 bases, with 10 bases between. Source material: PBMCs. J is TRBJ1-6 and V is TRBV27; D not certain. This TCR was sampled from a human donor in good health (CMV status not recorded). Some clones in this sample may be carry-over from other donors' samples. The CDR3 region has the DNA TGTGCCAGCAGTTCGGCAGCGAGCTCCTATAATTCACCCCTCCACTTT. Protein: CASSSAASSYNSPLHF.